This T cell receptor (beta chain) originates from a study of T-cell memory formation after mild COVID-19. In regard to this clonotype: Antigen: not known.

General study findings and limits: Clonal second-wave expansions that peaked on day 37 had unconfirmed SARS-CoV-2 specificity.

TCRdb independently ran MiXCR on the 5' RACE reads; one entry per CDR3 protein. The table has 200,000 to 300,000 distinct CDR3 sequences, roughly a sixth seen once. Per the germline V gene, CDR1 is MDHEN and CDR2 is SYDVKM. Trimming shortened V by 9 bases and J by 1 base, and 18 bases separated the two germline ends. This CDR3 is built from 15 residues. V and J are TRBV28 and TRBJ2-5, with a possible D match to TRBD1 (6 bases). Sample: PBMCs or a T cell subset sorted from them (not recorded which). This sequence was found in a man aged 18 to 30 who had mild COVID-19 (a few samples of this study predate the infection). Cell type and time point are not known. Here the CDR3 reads CASLQGEGTQETQYF. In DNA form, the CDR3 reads TGTGCCAGTTTACAGGGCGAGGGCACCCAAGAGACCCAGTACTTC.